This TCR beta chain originates from a study of cytomegalovirus exposure and HLA in healthy donors. Study-level results: It was confirmed in vitro that a few of the CMV-associated chains were specific for CMV antigens. Common viral pathogens seemed to be connected with several of the most significant clusters, according to a later analysis. A few V segments could not be told apart, such as TRBV6-2 and TRBV6-3, and were left out. Sequencing depth roughly uniform across donors was assumed in presence/absence analyses.

Comments on this clone: Its specificity is unknown.

The V end was cut by 2 bases, the J end by 4 bases, with 10 bases between. The germline CDR1 and CDR2 sequences are SGDLS and YYNGEE. The CDR3 consists of 14 residues. The PCR used 60 Vbeta and 13 Jbeta primers. Only in-frame clones appear in the TCRdb table, and some are missing; sequencing was by immunoSEQ multiplex PCR. The profile shows about 170,000 clones, 80% of them singletons. This clonotype originated in a woman between 50 and 59 years old in good health and CMV-seropositive. The chain uses TRBV9 and TRBJ1-3, with TRBD1 as a possible D gene (5 bases). Source material: PBMCs. CDR3 sequence (DNA): TGTGCCAGCAGCGTCGGACACGTGGGAAACACCATATATTTT. It codes for CASSVGHVGNTIYF.